The 29 T cell receptor beta chains in this list originate from one sample, sequenced in a study of cytomegalovirus exposure and HLA in healthy donors. PCR used 60 Vbeta primers and 13 Jbeta primers. The table came from immunoSEQ multiplex PCR; TCRdb's copy has only in-frame clones and leaves some out. This table has roughly 150,000 clones, around 85% appearing once. Sequenced: PBMCs. The origin of the receptors is a female donor in good health and CMV-seronegative.

This chain connects TRBV6-1 to TRBJ2-6; D remains unclear. CDR1 is MNHNS and CDR2 is SASEGT in the germline V gene. V shed 5 bases and J shed 4 bases, with 6 bases lying between them. This CDR3 is built from 13 residues. The CDR3 is CASSPTGANVLTF. The CDR3 coding sequence is TGTGCCAGCAGTCCTACCGGGGCCAACGTCCTGACTTTC.

This clone appeared a few times. A junction boundary mismatches the germline segment, possibly from a read error. This chain joins TRBV30 and TRBJ2-3; possibly TRBD1 for D (6 bases). In germline, CDR1 is GTSNPN, CDR2 SVGIG (reference sequence). CDR3 length equals 10 residues. CDR3 loop: CAWRGLGARF. The CDR3 DNA is TGTGCCTGGAGGGGGCTGGGGGCGCGTTTT.

The chain employs TRBV5-6 and TRBJ2-7; the match to TRBD2 covers 11 bases. This CDR3 spans 14 amino acids. Germline V gene lookup returns CDR1 SGHDT and CDR2 YYEEEE. V lost 6 bases to trimming and J lost 6 bases; unmatched junction nucleotides: 8. The CDR3 DNA follows: TGTGCCAGCACCCTACTAGCGGGAGCAGGCGAGCAGTACTTC. It is translated as CASTLLAGAGEQYF.

The CDR3: CAWSVGYAPGNEQFF. The CDR3 region has the DNA TGTGCCTGGAGTGTAGGCTATGCCCCGGGGAATGAGCAGTTCTTC. The chain joins TRBV30 to TRBJ2-1; maybe TRBD2 (5 bases). Trimming left V 0 bases short and J 7 bases short, with 16 bases between. Germline CDR1 reads GTSNPN; CDR2 reads SVGIG (reference sequence). The CDR3 extends over 15 amino acids.

Here the CDR3 reads CASSYSRDTPPGEQFF. The CDR3, as DNA: TGCGCCAGCAGCTACAGCCGGGACACTCCGCCGGGTGAGCAGTTCTTC. The V gene is TRBV5-1, the J gene TRBJ2-1; a possible D gene is TRBD1 (6 bases). Germline values: CDR1 SGHRS, CDR2 YFSETQ. Trimming removed 3 bases at V and 9 bases at J, with 22 bases between. There are 16 residues in the CDR3. The variable domain in full, with the rest retrieved from reference TRBV5-1 and TRBJ2-1, is KAGVTQTPRYLIKTRGQQVTLSCSPISGHRSVSWYQQTPGQGLQFLFEYFSETQRNKGNFPGRFSGRQFSNSRSEMNVSTLELGDSALYLCASSYSRDTPPGEQFFGPGTRLTVL.

V and J are TRBV4-1 and TRBJ2-3; TRBD2 agrees at 11 bases. Trimming at V came to 1 base and at J to 6 bases, leaving 12 bases not matched to a gene. The germline CDR1 and CDR2 sequences are MGHRA and YSYEKL. There are 18 residues in the CDR3. The CDR3 loop reads CASSQGAPSGRRYDTQYF. CDR3 bases: TGCGCCAGCAGCCAAGGCGCCCCTAGCGGGAGGAGGTATGATACGCAGTATTTT.

The V gene is TRBV5-6, the J gene TRBJ1-5; D is uncertain. The CDR3 length is 15 residues. Germline CDR1 and CDR2: SGHDT and YYEEEE. V lost 5 bases and J 6 bases, leaving 18 bases between the germline ends. For the CDR3, the DNA is TGTGCCAGCAGTTCGGGAAACTTTCCCGGTCAGCCCCAGCATTTT. Residues: CASSSGNFPGQPQHF. Variable domain in full (rest from reference TRBV5-6 and TRBJ1-5): DAGVTQSPTHLIKTRGQQVTLRCSPKSGHDTVSWYQQALGQGPQFIFQYYEEEERQRGNFPDRFSGHQFPNYSSELNVNALLLGDSALYLCASSSGNFPGQPQHFGDGTRLSIL.

This chain connects TRBV7-2 to TRBJ1-2, with 7 nucleotides matching TRBD1. The V and J ends lost 4 bases and 4 bases, in that order; junction bases with no gene match: 9. The CDR3 length is 15 residues. CDR1 SGHTA and CDR2 FQGNSA come from the germline V gene. The CDR3 sequence: CASSSTSTGAYGYTF. DNA of the CDR3: TGTGCCAGCAGCTCTACTTCTACAGGGGCCTATGGCTACACCTTC.

The V gene is TRBV5-1, the J gene TRBJ1-2; D is ambiguous. Germline V gene data show CDR1 as SGHRS and CDR2 as YFSETQ. The V and J ends lost 0 bases and 12 bases respectively, with 15 bases between them. The CDR3 covers 13 residues. CDR3 DNA: TGCGCCAGCAGCTTGGACCATACGGGAGTTGACACCTTC. Residues: CASSLDHTGVDTF.

This clone was observed a few times. The chain combines TRBV6-6 with TRBJ1-3; D is unresolved. This CDR3 is 14 amino acids long. Looked up from germline, CDR1 is MNHNY and CDR2 is SVGAGI (reference sequence). Between the trimmed V and J ends, which lost 2 bases and 7 bases, there was a span of 12 bases. CDR3 loop: CASSYEGGRNTIYF. The CDR3 nucleotides read TGTGCCAGCAGTTACGAGGGTGGGCGGAACACCATATATTTT.

The chain has TRBV29-1 and TRBJ2-4; 11 bases are shared with TRBD1. Germline lookup yields CDR1 SQVTM and CDR2 ANQGSEA. This CDR3 contains 13 residues. After removal of 7 bases from V and 8 bases from J, the junction contained 7 bases not matched to a gene. The CDR3 DNA follows: TGCAGCGGGACCGGGACAGGGGGGTACATTCAGTACTTC. This sequence encodes CSGTGTGGYIQYF.

This chain uses TRBV19 with TRBJ1-1; 8 bases match TRBD1. This CDR3 has 13 residues. V gave up 8 bases and J gave up 4 bases; unmatched junction bases: 6. Germline CDR1 reads LNHDA; CDR2 reads SQIVND (reference sequence). For the CDR3, the DNA is TGTGCCAGTTCAACCCAGGGGGCCACTGAAGCTTTCTTT. It codes for CASSTQGATEAFF.

The chain combines TRBV28 with TRBJ2-7, with 9 nucleotides matching TRBD1. The CDR3 is 15 residues long. V lost 6 bases and J lost 2; bases outside the gene matches: 8. Germline-derived CDR1 and CDR2 are MDHEN and SYDVKM. This CDR3 reads CASRSRDRVTYEQYF. For the CDR3, the DNA is TGTGCCAGCAGATCCCGGGACAGGGTAACCTACGAGCAGTACTTC.

This sequence joins TRBV6-1 and TRBJ1-2, with 8 bases lining up with TRBD1. Germline assignment: CDR1 MNHNS and CDR2 SASEGT. Germline trimming cut 1 base from V and 5 bases from J; bases unmatched to any gene: 9. The CDR3 is made up of 16 amino acids. The CDR3 sequence is CASSEEGDRNFYGYTF. In nucleotides, the CDR3 is TGTGCCAGCAGTGAAGAAGGGGACAGGAATTTTTATGGCTACACCTTC.

This clone was observed a handful of times. The same CDR3 also results from other DNA sequences found in this sample. The chain carries TRBV6-5 and TRBJ1-1, with a possible D match to TRBD1 (5 bases). Germline CDR1 is MNHEY and CDR2 is SVGAGI. V was shortened by 4 bases and J by 2 bases, with 8 bases between the two germline ends. The CDR3 runs 13 residues. CDR3 in amino acids: CASSSTVNTEAFF. The DNA for the CDR3 is TGTGCCAGCAGTTCGACAGTTAACACTGAAGCTTTCTTT.

This chain uses TRBV5-1 with TRBJ2-3; unclear D gene. Trimming pared 2 bases from V and 4 bases from J, leaving 23 bases between. Germline V gene lookup returns CDR1 SGHRS and CDR2 YFSETQ. This CDR3 is 18 amino acids long. CDR3 coding DNA: TGCGCCAGCAGCTTATCGCTAATATTAGTGTCGAGCTCAGATACGCAGTATTTT. It encodes CASSLSLILVSSSDTQYF.

This sequence joins TRBV10-3 and TRBJ2-7; a possible D gene is TRBD2 (6 bases). The CDR3 totals 14 residues. V was trimmed by 4 bases and J by 4 bases, leaving 14 bases between them. In germline, CDR1 is ENHRY, CDR2 SYGVKD. The CDR3 sequence: CAISGDGRPYEQYF. The DNA for the CDR3 is TGTGCCATCAGTGGGGACGGGAGACCTTACGAGCAGTACTTC.

The V call is TRBV28, the J call TRBJ2-1; TRBD1 is a possible D gene (5 bases). Trimming took 5 bases from V and 3 from J, leaving 17 bases between them. CDR3 length: 16 residues. Germline V gene sequence: CDR1 MDHEN, CDR2 SYDVKM. CDR3 sequence (DNA): TGTGCCAGCAGTAAGGACACTCATATCCTCTACAATGAGCAGTTCTTC. Translating it yields CASSKDTHILYNEQFF.

The V gene is TRBV6-1, the J gene TRBJ1-5; the D is unclear. V shed 2 bases and J shed 1 base, with 9 bases lying between them. Germline CDR1 is MNHNS and CDR2 is SASEGT. The length of the CDR3 is 15 residues. CDR3 in DNA: TGTGCCAGCAGTGAAATACTAGGGAGCAATCAGCCCCAGCATTTT. Translated: CASSEILGSNQPQHF.

The J gene is TRBJ2-7, the V gene TRBV29-1; 7 bases align to TRBD2. Germline loops: CDR1 SQVTM, CDR2 ANQGSEA. V trimming: 4 bases; J trimming: 1 base; junction bases outside the gene matches: 7. The CDR3 loop spans 14 amino acids. The CDR3 DNA reads as TGCAGCGTTGTCAGCTTCGGGGGGTCCTACGAGCAGTACTTC. Translation: CSVVSFGGSYEQYF.

This chain joins TRBV6-6 and TRBJ1-5, with D unclear. CDR3 length: 14 amino acids. Between the trimmed V and J ends, which lost 6 bases and 2 bases, there was a span of 11 bases. Per germline, CDR1 MNHNY and CDR2 SVGAGI (reference sequence). CDR3 bases: TGTGCCAGCAGCCCCGAAAGCGGCAATCAGCCCCAGCATTTT. Its protein product is CASSPESGNQPQHF.

The chain links TRBV6-5 to TRBJ1-2, with D uncertain. Germline values: CDR1 MNHEY, CDR2 SVGAGI. V dropped 0 bases and J dropped 6 bases, with 11 bases sitting between them. This CDR3 has 14 residues. The CDR3 DNA follows: TGTGCCAGCAGTTACTCTGAGGCAAGAAATGGCTACACCTTC. Protein sequence: CASSYSEARNGYTF.

The rearrangement uses TRBV7-9 and TRBJ2-5; D unresolved. V shed 5 bases and J shed 5 bases, with 12 bases lying between them. This CDR3 spans 13 amino acids. Germline values: CDR1 SEHNR, CDR2 FQNEAQ (reference sequence). CDR3 sequence reads: CASSLVGLETQYF. The CDR3 DNA follows: TGTGCCAGCAGCCTCGTGGGCCTCGAGACCCAGTACTTC.

For the CDR3, the DNA is TGTGCCAGCAGTTTAGGCCCCCACAGGGGGGGTGACAATGAGCAGTTCTTC. Translating it yields CASSLGPHRGGDNEQFF. The chain has TRBV28 and TRBJ2-1; D perhaps matches TRBD1 (8 bases). Germline lookup yields CDR1 MDHEN and CDR2 SYDVKM. Trimming stripped 2 bases from V and 5 bases from J, with 19 bases between. This CDR3 comprises 17 residues.

This clone was counted between two and nine times. The chain has TRBV11-3 and TRBJ2-2; D possibly corresponds to TRBD1 (5 bases). Germline loops: CDR1 SGHNT, CDR2 YENEEA. V lost 0 bases, J lost 6 bases, and 5 bases lay in between. This CDR3 is built from 13 residues. The CDR3 region is CASSLEGAGELFF. DNA for the CDR3: TGTGCCAGCAGCTTAGAAGGGGCCGGGGAGCTGTTTTTT.

This chain links TRBV28 with TRBJ2-7; TRBD1 aligns across 10 bases. With 6 bases clipped from V and 5 bases from J, the junction kept 7 bases outside the gene matches. Germline CDR1 is MDHEN and CDR2 is SYDVKM. This CDR3 comprises 14 residues. The CDR3 reads CASSPSGQGNEQYF. The CDR3 DNA reads TGTGCCAGCAGCCCCTCGGGACAGGGGAACGAGCAGTACTTC.

DNA for the CDR3: TGTGCCAGCAGCCGACAGGGGAACTCCTACGAGCAGTACTTC. As protein: CASSRQGNSYEQYF. This chain uses TRBV6-5 with TRBJ2-7, with 8 bases aligning to TRBD1. This CDR3 contains 14 residues. Germline assignment: CDR1 MNHEY and CDR2 SVGAGI. V was clipped by 6 bases and J by 0 bases; unmatched bases: 4.

V is TRBV5-4 and J is TRBJ2-5; perhaps TRBD2 as D (6 bases). CDR3 length equals 14 residues. Germline V lookup: CDR1 SGHNT, CDR2 YYREEE (reference sequence). V shed 0 bases and J shed 3 bases, with 9 bases lying between them. The CDR3 DNA is TGTGCCAGCAGCTTGGAACTAGCAAAAGAGACCCAGTACTTC. Encoded protein: CASSLELAKETQYF.

The chain is built from TRBV4-1 and TRBJ2-1, with a possible D match to TRBD1 (5 bases). Trimming took 4 bases from V and 6 from J, leaving 16 bases between them. The CDR3 has 15 residues. Germline values: CDR1 MGHRA, CDR2 YSYEKL. In DNA form, the CDR3 reads TGCGCCAGCAGCCGATTAGCCCCCCAGGGCAATGAGCAGTTCTTC. It is translated as CASSRLAPQGNEQFF.